The following is a T cell receptor beta chain sequence with its context. Its antigen remains unknown. The sample comes from a study of regulatory T cells in long-lasting Graves disease. General study results and limits: The work looked only at peripheral blood and did not look at thyroid tissue.

Building the TCR beta libraries relied on iRepertoire HTBI primers, and CDR3 regions underwent Arm-PCR. MiXCR, applied by TCRdb to the multiplex PCR reads, yields one record per CDR3 protein. This table holds 580,000 or so distinct CDR3 sequences, about 15% found once. Germline trimming cut 7 bases from V and 8 bases from J; bases unmatched to any gene: 12. The CDR3 has 14 residues. Germline values: CDR1 DFQATT, CDR2 SNEGSKA (reference sequence). The time point was: newly diagnosed GD, antithyroid drugs for less than 3 months. RNA isolated from PBMCs was used to make the TCR library. The authors diagnosed Graves' disease using American Thyroid Association guidelines. EDTA tubes were used for drawing approximately 9 milliliters of peripheral blood. The sample also formed part of further work on T cells in Graves' hyperthyroidism and ophthalmopathy. This second report adds: Classification by a 13 V-J model distinguished ophthalmopathy from stable hyperthyroidism.

The J gene is TRBJ2-1, the V gene TRBV20-1; 9 positions agree with TRBD2. This specimen was peripheral blood mononuclear cells (PBMCs), taken at new diagnosis, from a patient treated with antithyroid drugs. The TCR comes from a man between 18 and 35 years old with Graves disease. This chain's CDR3 is CSEAGGGIGDEQFF. CDR3 coding DNA: TGCAGTGAGGCGGGAGGGGGCATTGGGGATGAGCAGTTCTTC.